This passage covers 21 T cell receptor beta chains from one sample sequenced in a study of blood T cell repertoires in COVID-19. Using immunoSEQ multiplex PCR, the repertoire was profiled, and TCRdb retains in-frame clones only, with some absent. The sample carries about 95,000 clones, less than 85% recorded once. Sequencing input: peripheral blood. The receptors come from a human donor in a cohort sampled during active COVID-19.

The chain joins TRBV4-3 to TRBJ1-2; the match to TRBD1 covers 9 bases. CDR1 and CDR2 (germline): LGHNA, YSLEER. The CDR3 runs 16 residues. Trimming at V came to 1 base and at J to 4 bases, leaving 7 bases not matched to a gene. CDR3 residues: CASSQGTGVLIYGYTF. The DNA for the CDR3 is TGCGCCAGCAGCCAAGGGACAGGGGTCTTAATCTATGGCTACACCTTC.

V is TRBV3-1 (or the pseudogene TRBV3-2) and J is TRBJ1-1; D is uncertain. Germline V gene sequence: CDR1 LGHDT, CDR2 YNNKEL (reference sequence). The CDR3 has 13 amino acids. V was trimmed by 4 bases and J by 4 bases, leaving 10 bases between them. The DNA of the CDR3 is TGTGCCAGCAGCCCCCGGGTCGCCACTGAAGCTTTCTTT. Its translation is CASSPRVATEAFF.

This rearrangement joins TRBV18 to TRBJ1-4; TRBD1 agrees at 7 bases. The germline gives CDR1 KGHSH, CDR2 LQKENI. V shed 6 bases and J 0 bases; nucleotides not matched to a gene: 7. The CDR3 length is 16 residues. The CDR3 DNA reads as TGTGCCAGCTCTCGACAGGGAGGTGCAACTAATGAAAAACTGTTTTTT. It yields the protein CASSRQGGATNEKLFF.

The table lists this clone with a count of one. The chain joins TRBV5-1 to TRBJ2-7, with TRBD1 matching 8 bases. Per the germline V gene, CDR1 is SGHRS and CDR2 is YFSETQ. V shed 0 bases and J 5 bases; nucleotides not matched to a gene: 7. The CDR3 is 15 residues long. The CDR3 loop reads CASSLEGRGHDEQYF. CDR3 bases: TGCGCCAGCAGCTTGGAGGGCAGGGGGCATGACGAGCAGTACTTC.

Here the CDR3 DNA reads TGTGCCAGCAGTTCACAGGGGATCTATGGCTACACCTTC. It yields the protein CASSSQGIYGYTF. The gene calls are TRBV12-3 or TRBV12-4 and TRBJ1-2, with 7 bases fitting TRBD1. This CDR3 has 13 amino acids. J gave up 4 bases and V 4 bases, and 3 bases lay outside the gene matches.

J is TRBJ2-5 and V is TRBV7-8; TRBD2 agrees at 7 bases. The J segment lost 0 bases and the V segment lost 5 bases, leaving 12 bases of the junction unmatched. The CDR3 is made up of 17 amino acids. CDR1 and CDR2 (germline): SGHVS, FQNEAQ. The CDR3 is CASSPRLAIKYQETQYF. Here the CDR3 DNA reads TGTGCCAGCAGCCCAAGACTAGCCATTAAGTACCAAGAGACCCAGTACTTC.

V is TRBV18 and J is TRBJ1-5; a possible D gene is TRBD1 (5 bases). The CDR3 has 14 residues. V was clipped by 5 bases and J by 4 bases, with 12 bases between them. In germline, CDR1 is KGHSH, CDR2 LQKENI. The CDR3 region has the DNA TGTGCCAGCTCATCCAAGACAGAAAATCAGCCCCAGCATTTT. Protein sequence: CASSSKTENQPQHF.

V usage is TRBV19 and J usage is TRBJ1-2; no reliable D call. The CDR3 consists of 14 residues. Trimming removed 5 bases at V and 1 base at J, with 11 bases between. Germline-derived CDR1 and CDR2 are LNHDA and SQIVND (reference sequence). The CDR3 protein is CASSPEKLNYGYTF. The CDR3 DNA reads TGTGCCAGTAGTCCCGAGAAGCTTAACTATGGCTACACCTTC.

In its sample, this clone was seen once. The chain joins TRBV28 to TRBJ1-2; no firm D call. This CDR3 has 13 residues. Germline loops: CDR1 MDHEN, CDR2 SYDVKM. The germline V and J ends were trimmed by 7 bases and 2 bases, with 11 bases remaining between them. The CDR3: CASMTGINYGYTF. The CDR3 region has the DNA TGTGCCAGCATGACCGGGATCAACTATGGCTACACCTTC.

The chain combines TRBV11-2 with TRBJ2-5, with 14 positions matching TRBD2. V was pared by 5 bases and J by 5 bases, with 16 bases of the junction left unmatched. CDR1 is SGHAT, CDR2 FQNNGV, per germline. The CDR3 is 19 residues long. The CDR3 sequence is CASSPHPGTSGSMKETQYF. CDR3 DNA sequence: TGTGCCAGCAGCCCGCACCCAGGGACTAGCGGGAGTATGAAGGAGACCCAGTACTTC.

The chain uses TRBV3-1 (or the pseudogene TRBV3-2) and TRBJ2-1, with D tentatively TRBD1 (5 bases). The V and J ends lost 0 bases and 0 bases respectively, with 9 bases between them. This CDR3 contains 16 residues. Germline V gene lookup returns CDR1 LGHDT and CDR2 YNNKEL (reference sequence). CDR3 loop: CASSQDGAVSYNEQFF. The CDR3 DNA sequence: TGTGCCAGCAGCCAAGATGGGGCAGTCTCCTACAATGAGCAGTTCTTC.

This clone was observed a few times. The missing conserved phenylalanine or tryptophan at the end of this CDR3 makes a read error likely. The DNA is omitted, as the CDR3 cannot be located on it reliably, and the CDR3 follows TCRdb's listing. This chain connects TRBV9 to TRBJ1-1; TRBD1, the table's D call, was not compared with the DNA. The CDR3 has 10 residues if both end residues are counted. Germline loops: CDR1 SGDLS, CDR2 YYNGEE. The CDR3 here is CASTRWDRDA.

This clone showed up just a few times. This chain joins TRBV7-9 and TRBJ1-5; 7 nucleotides match TRBD1. The ends lost 5 bases at V and 9 bases at J; junction bases unmatched: 7. The CDR3 loop spans 13 amino acids. Per the germline V gene, CDR1 is SEHNR and CDR2 is FQNEAQ (reference sequence). The CDR3: CASSQDRRGPQHF. Written as DNA, the CDR3 is TGTGCCAGCAGCCAGGACAGGCGGGGGCCCCAGCATTTT.

The chain couples TRBV2 to TRBJ2-7; 8 bases fit TRBD1. The germline V gene has CDR1 SNHLY and CDR2 FYNNEI. Germline trimming cut 8 bases from V and 5 bases from J; bases unmatched to any gene: 5. This CDR3 is built from 12 residues. CDR3 DNA: TGTGCCAGCCAAGGACAGGGCCACGAGCAGTACTTC. This encodes CASQGQGHEQYF.

The chain carries TRBV7-2 and TRBJ1-1; TRBD1 aligns across 7 bases. The CDR3 runs 12 residues. The germline gives CDR1 SGHTA, CDR2 FQGNSA. The J segment lost 12 bases and the V segment lost 5 bases, leaving 9 bases of the junction unmatched. CDR3 DNA: TGTGCCAGCAGCCAGCGGACAGGTGCACCTTTCTTT. Amino acid sequence: CASSQRTGAPFF.

This clone was counted a single time. The chain joins TRBV2 to TRBJ2-4, with 9 bases identical to TRBD1. Trimming cost V 7 bases and J 2 bases; bases outside gene matches: 15. The length of the CDR3 is 18 residues. Per germline, CDR1 SNHLY and CDR2 FYNNEI. The CDR3 region has the DNA TGTGCCAGCAACCCGGGACAGGGTGGCAGGGGGACCAAAAACATTCAGTACTTC. Translated, it gives CASNPGQGGRGTKNIQYF.

This clone showed up just a few times. The chain combines TRBV11-1 with TRBJ2-7; D gene uncertain. The CDR3 spans 11 residues. Trimming stripped 4 bases from V and 4 bases from J, with 5 bases between. Germline V lookup: CDR1 SGHAT, CDR2 FQDESV (reference sequence). The CDR3 sequence: CASSYRYEQYF. The CDR3 coding sequence is TGTGCCAGCAGCTACAGATACGAGCAGTACTTC.

V gene TRBV12-3 or TRBV12-4 combines with J gene TRBJ1-1; D is unresolved. The CDR3 extends over 13 amino acids. With 1 base removed from V and 1 base from J, the gap between germline ends came to 4 bases. The CDR3 loop is CASSLGGNTEAFF. DNA for the CDR3: TGTGCCAGCAGTTTAGGAGGGAACACTGAAGCTTTCTTT.

The chain joins TRBV28 to TRBJ1-3; a possible D gene is TRBD1 (5 bases). The CDR3 extends over 16 amino acids. CDR1 MDHEN and CDR2 SYDVKM come from the germline V gene. V was trimmed by 6 bases and J by 2 bases, leaving 17 bases between them. CDR3 loop: CASSSPGEGTGNTIYF. For the CDR3, the DNA is TGTGCCAGCAGCTCTCCCGGGGAGGGGACTGGAAACACCATATATTTT. The full variable domain, with the rest looked up from reference TRBV28 and TRBJ1-3, is DVKVTQSSRYLVKRTGEKVFLECVQDMDHENMFWYRQDPGLGLRLIYFSYDVKMKEKGDIPEGYSVSREKKERFSLILESASTNQTSMYLCASSSPGEGTGNTIYFGEGSWLTVV.

This clone was observed a handful of times. CDR3 nucleotides: TGTGCCAGCAGCCAAGATGGGACTAGCGGGTCCTACGAGCAGTACTTC. Translated, it gives CASSQDGTSGSYEQYF. V gene TRBV14 combines with J gene TRBJ2-7; the match to TRBD2 covers 12 bases. The CDR3 totals 16 residues. The ends lost 0 bases at V and 1 base at J; junction bases unmatched: 1. Germline loops: CDR1 SGHDN, CDR2 FVKESK.

The chain joins TRBV16 to TRBJ1-1, with D maybe TRBD1 (6 bases). The germline V gene encodes CDR1 KGHSY and CDR2 FQNENV. Between the trimmed V and J ends, which lost 0 bases and 5 bases, there was a span of 13 bases. This CDR3 is 15 amino acids long. The CDR3 spells CASSQSRERGTEAFF. CDR3 nucleotides: TGTGCCAGCAGCCAATCTCGGGAAAGGGGGACTGAAGCTTTCTTT.